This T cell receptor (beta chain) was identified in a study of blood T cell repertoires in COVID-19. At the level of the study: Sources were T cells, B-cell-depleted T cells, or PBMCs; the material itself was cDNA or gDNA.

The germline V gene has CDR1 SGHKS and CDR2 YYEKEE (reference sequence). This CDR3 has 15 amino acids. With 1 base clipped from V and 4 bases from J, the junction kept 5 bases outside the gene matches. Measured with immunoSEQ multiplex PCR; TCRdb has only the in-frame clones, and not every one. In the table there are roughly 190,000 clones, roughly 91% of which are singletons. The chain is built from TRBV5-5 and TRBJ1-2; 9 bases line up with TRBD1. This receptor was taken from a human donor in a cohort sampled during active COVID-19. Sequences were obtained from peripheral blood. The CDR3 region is CASSLLVTGGYGYTF. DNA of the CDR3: TGTGCCAGCAGCTTGTTGGTGACAGGGGGCTATGGCTACACCTTC.